The clone carrying this T cell receptor (beta chain) was found many times. These data originate in a study of control samples from healthy donors and cancer patients. TCRdb keeps only in-frame clones here, not all; method: immunoSEQ multiplex PCR. In the table there are some 130,000 clones, about 90% of which are singletons. CDR3 length: 15 residues. CDR1 is SGHTA, CDR2 FQGTGA, per germline. V gave up 2 bases and J gave up 7 bases, with 15 bases separating them. The sequenced material came from PBMCs. The chain uses TRBV7-3 and TRBJ2-1; possible D gene TRBD2, 6 bases. The clonotype comes from a man aged 50-60 years with head and neck cancer. The CDR3 nucleotides are TGTGCCAGCAGCTTAGGCGGGACCCCAGGGAATGAGCAGTTCTTC. This encodes CASSLGGTPGNEQFF.